Listed below are T cell receptor beta chains from one sample, sequenced in a study of beta chain features in type 1 diabetes. The method was immunoSEQ multiplex PCR; TCRdb's version includes in-frame clones alone and lacks a portion of them. This table has 300,000 or so clones, roughly 8% appearing once. What was sequenced was central memory CD4+ T cells from blood. These receptors came from a woman aged 18 to 35 in good health. The CDR3 runs from the conserved cysteine through the conserved F or W. D genes are given only for firm matches. Clone size, where shown, is once, few, many, or a class for clones that have expanded.

TRBV7-2,TRBJ2-7,.,TRBD2,TGTGCCAGCACCTATAGCGGGAGGAGTTCCTACGAGCAGTACTTC,CASTYSGRSSYEQYF
TRBV11-3,TRBJ2-1,few,.,TGTGCCAGCAGCTTAGATCAATACAATGAGCAGTTCTTC,CASSLDQYNEQFF
TRBV6-5,TRBJ1-2,few,.,TGTGCCAGCAGTGAAACGGGACATGGCTATGGCTACACCTTC,CASSETGHGYGYTF
TRBV4-2,TRBJ2-1,few,TRBD1,TGTGCCAGCAGCCACCGAGGACAGGGCCATGAGCAGTTCTTC,CASSHRGQGHEQFF
TRBV2,TRBJ2-3,many,.,TGTGCCAGCACTTCAATGGGGACAGATACGCAGTATTTT,CASTSMGTDTQYF
TRBV7-2,TRBJ2-3,.,TRBD1,TGTGCCAGCAGCCAAAACCGGGACAGGAGGAGAGATACGCAGTATTTT,CASSQNRDRRRDTQYF
TRBV7-2,TRBJ2-7,few,.,TGTGCCAGCAGCTTAGGCTGGTCCTACGAGCAGTACTTC,CASSLGWSYEQYF
TRBV6-5,TRBJ2-7,.,TRBD2,TGTGCCAGCCAGACGAAAGGGGCGGGAGCGCAGTACTTC,CASQTKGAGAQYF
TRBV11-1,TRBJ2-5,.,TRBD1,TGTGCCAGCAGCTTAGCCTTCGACAGGGGGGAGACCCAGTACTTC,CASSLAFDRGETQYF
TRBV28,TRBJ2-1,.,.,TGTGCCAGCAGTGATGACAGGTACCGAAAGTTCTTC,CASSDDRYRKFF
TRBV28,TRBJ1-5,few,.,TGTGCCAGCAGTTTTGGGAGAGGGTATCAGCCCCAGCATTTT,CASSFGRGYQPQHF
TRBV15,TRBJ2-7,few,TRBD1,TGTGCCACCAGCAGAGGCGCAGGACAGGGGTACGAGCAGTACTTC,CATSRGAGQGYEQYF
TRBV7-2,TRBJ1-5,many,.,TGTGCCAGCGGCATCAGGGGCAATCAGCCCCAGCATTTT,CASGIRGNQPQHF
TRBV5-1,TRBJ2-7,.,TRBD2,TGCGCCAGCAGCTCCGGACTAGCGGGACGCGAGCAGTACTTC,CASSSGLAGREQYF
TRBV2,TRBJ2-3,many,TRBD2,TGTGCCAGCAATGGACTTAGCGGGAGAACAGATACGCAGTATTTT,CASNGLSGRTDTQYF
TRBV7-9,TRBJ2-1,few,.,TGTGCCAGCAGCTTCGGCCCGGGACGGATTAATGAGCAGTTCTTC,CASSFGPGRINEQFF
TRBV19,TRBJ2-1,many,.,TGTGCCAGTAGTACTTACAATGAGCAGTTCTTC,CASSTYNEQFF
TRBV5-5,TRBJ2-7,.,.,TGTGCCAGCAGCCACGGTGTGCTGGGCAGGGAGCAGTACTTC,CASSHGVLGREQYF
TRBV29-1,TRBJ2-3,.,TRBD2,TGCAGCGTTGAAGATAGGCTAGCGGTGACTACAGATACGCAGTATTTT,CSVEDRLAVTTDTQYF
TRBV7-2,TRBJ1-5,.,.,TGTGCCAGCAGCTTAGTAAGTGGACCGGCCAATCAGCCCCAGCATTTT,CASSLVSGPANQPQHF
TRBV5-5,TRBJ2-5,few,TRBD2,TGTGCCAGCAGCTTGGGCGGGACTAGCGAAGGAGAGACCCAGTACTTC,CASSLGGTSEGETQYF
TRBV4-2,TRBJ2-7,few,.,TGTGCCAGCAGCCGCTCCGCTAGCCCCTACGAGCAGTACTTC,CASSRSASPYEQYF
TRBV4-2,TRBJ2-6,.,.,TGTGCCAGCAGCCAAGGGGGATACTCTGGGGCCAACGTCCTGACTTTC,CASSQGGYSGANVLTF
TRBV5-4,TRBJ2-1,.,TRBD2,TGTGCCAGCAGCCGAATACGGGACTACGGGAATGAGCAGTTCTTC,CASSRIRDYGNEQFF
TRBV7-9,TRBJ2-3,.,TRBD2,TGTGCCAGCAGCTTATCCGGGACTACCACAGATACGCAGTATTTT,CASSLSGTTTDTQYF
TRBV13,TRBJ2-6,few,.,TGTGCCAGCAGCTTCCGTAACTCTGGGGCCAACGTCCTGACTTTC,CASSFRNSGANVLTF
TRBV9,TRBJ2-3,many,.,TGTGCCAGCAGCAGCCGGGCCCTAAGCACAGATACGCAGTATTTT,CASSSRALSTDTQYF
TRBV4-1,TRBJ2-7,few,.,TGCGCCAGCAGCCAAGAGACAGGAACCTACGAGCAGTACTTC,CASSQETGTYEQYF
TRBV19,TRBJ1-5,.,.,TGTGCCAGTATGGTTACACAGTACGCTAGCAATCAGCCCCAGCATTTT,CASMVTQYASNQPQHF
TRBV18,TRBJ2-5,.,.,TGTGCCAGCTCACCAGGACAGCCCCAAGAGACCCAGTACTTC,CASSPGQPQETQYF
TRBV7-2,TRBJ2-5,.,TRBD2,TGTGCCAGCAGCTTAGCCGCCCGAACTAGCGGGAGCGGGGAGACCCAGTACTTC,CASSLAARTSGSGETQYF
TRBV19,TRBJ2-7,few,.,TGTGCCAGTAGTCCAATGGCAGCAGGGTACGAGCAGTACTTC,CASSPMAAGYEQYF
TRBV5-1,TRBJ2-7,few,.,TGCGCCAGCAGCCCGGACGGACGACCGTACGAGCAGTACTTC,CASSPDGRPYEQYF
TRBV5-1,TRBJ2-7,.,TRBD2,TGCGCCAGCAGCTCGAATAGCGGGAACACCTACGAGCAGTACTTC,CASSSNSGNTYEQYF
TRBV10-3,TRBJ2-7,.,.,TGTGCCATCAGTGGTCGAGCGGATTCCTACGAGCAGTACTTC,CAISGRADSYEQYF
TRBV11-1,TRBJ2-5,.,TRBD1,TGTGCCAGCAGCCGGGACAGGTCCGAGACCCAGTACTTC,CASSRDRSETQYF
TRBV19,TRBJ1-2,few,.,TGTGCCACTAAGCCAACCGGGCAGGGCGTCAACTATGGCTACACCTTC,CATKPTGQGVNYGYTF
TRBV19,TRBJ2-7,.,.,TGTGCCAGTAGTATATCCCAGTCCTACGAGCAGTACTTC,CASSISQSYEQYF
TRBV2,TRBJ1-5,many,.,TGTGCCAGCAACAACCGGGACGGCAATCAGCCCCAGCATTTT,CASNNRDGNQPQHF
TRBV7-2,TRBJ2-5,many,.,TGTGCCAGCAGCTTAGTTGCGGCGCGGAGGGAAGAGACCCAGTACTTC,CASSLVAARREETQYF
TRBV14,TRBJ2-3,.,TRBD2,TGTGCCAGCAGCCTCGGATTAGGCGGGAGAACGACAGATACGCAGTATTTT,CASSLGLGGRTTDTQYF